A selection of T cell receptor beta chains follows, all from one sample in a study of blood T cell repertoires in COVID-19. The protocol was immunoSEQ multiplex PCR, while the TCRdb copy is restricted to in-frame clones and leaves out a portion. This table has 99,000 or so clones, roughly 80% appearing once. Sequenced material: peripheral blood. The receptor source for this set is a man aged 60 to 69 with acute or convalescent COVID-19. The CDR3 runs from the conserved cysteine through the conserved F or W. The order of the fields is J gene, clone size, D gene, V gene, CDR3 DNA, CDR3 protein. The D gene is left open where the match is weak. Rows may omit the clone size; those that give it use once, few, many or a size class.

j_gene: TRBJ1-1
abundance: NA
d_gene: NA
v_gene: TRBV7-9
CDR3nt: TGTGCCAGCAGCTTATATTTAGCCGGGAACACTGAAGCTTTCTTT
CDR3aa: CASSLYLAGNTEAFF

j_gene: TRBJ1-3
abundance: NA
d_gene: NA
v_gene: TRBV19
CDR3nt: TGTGCCAGTAACGACAATTCTGGAAACACCATATATTTT
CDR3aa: CASNDNSGNTIYF

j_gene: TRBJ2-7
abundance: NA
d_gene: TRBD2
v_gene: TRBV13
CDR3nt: TGTGCCAGCAGCTCGGGACTAGCGGCACGAGGGCCCTACGAGCAGTACTTC
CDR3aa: CASSSGLAARGPYEQYF

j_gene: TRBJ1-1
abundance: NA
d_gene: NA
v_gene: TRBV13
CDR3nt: TGTGCCAGCAGCTTAGGCCCGGTGGGGCGGAGAAAAACTGAAGCTTTCTTT
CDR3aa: CASSLGPVGRRKTEAFF

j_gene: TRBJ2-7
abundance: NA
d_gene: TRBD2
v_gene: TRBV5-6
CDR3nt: TGTGCCAGCAGCTTGGGGGCTAGCGGGAGCTCCTACGAGCAGTACTTC
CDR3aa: CASSLGASGSSYEQYF

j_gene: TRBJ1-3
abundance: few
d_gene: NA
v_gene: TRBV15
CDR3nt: TGTGCCACCAGCAGTGGAGGGGGAAACACCATATATTTT
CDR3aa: CATSSGGGNTIYF

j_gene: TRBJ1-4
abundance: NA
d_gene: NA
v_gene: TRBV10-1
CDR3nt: TGCGCCAGCAGTGAGTCGGCCCCAACTAATGAAAAACTGTTTTTT
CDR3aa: CASSESAPTNEKLFF

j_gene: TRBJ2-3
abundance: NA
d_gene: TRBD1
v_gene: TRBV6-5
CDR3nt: TGTGCCAGCAGTTACCGCGGACAGGGGGCACGAGATACGCAGTATTTT
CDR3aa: CASSYRGQGARDTQYF

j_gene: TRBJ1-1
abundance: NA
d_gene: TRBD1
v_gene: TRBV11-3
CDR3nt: TGTGCCAGCAGCTTAGTTGCCGGGACAGGGGAGGGAGCTTTCTTT
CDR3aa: CASSLVAGTGEGAFF

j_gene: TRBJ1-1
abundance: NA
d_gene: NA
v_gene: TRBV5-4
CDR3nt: TGTGCCAGCAGCTCTCTTTTAGGGGCGAGAAACACTGAAGCTTTCTTT
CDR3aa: CASSSLLGARNTEAFF

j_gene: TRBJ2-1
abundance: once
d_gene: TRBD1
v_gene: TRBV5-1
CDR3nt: TGCGCCAGCAGCTTGGACCCCCGGGGACAGGGGTTGTACAATGAGCAGTTCTTC
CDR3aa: CASSLDPRGQGLYNEQFF

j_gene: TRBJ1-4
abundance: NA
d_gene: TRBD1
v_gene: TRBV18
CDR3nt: TGTGCCAGCTCACCTACCACAGGGGCTAATGAAAAACTGTTTTTT
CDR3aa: CASSPTTGANEKLFF